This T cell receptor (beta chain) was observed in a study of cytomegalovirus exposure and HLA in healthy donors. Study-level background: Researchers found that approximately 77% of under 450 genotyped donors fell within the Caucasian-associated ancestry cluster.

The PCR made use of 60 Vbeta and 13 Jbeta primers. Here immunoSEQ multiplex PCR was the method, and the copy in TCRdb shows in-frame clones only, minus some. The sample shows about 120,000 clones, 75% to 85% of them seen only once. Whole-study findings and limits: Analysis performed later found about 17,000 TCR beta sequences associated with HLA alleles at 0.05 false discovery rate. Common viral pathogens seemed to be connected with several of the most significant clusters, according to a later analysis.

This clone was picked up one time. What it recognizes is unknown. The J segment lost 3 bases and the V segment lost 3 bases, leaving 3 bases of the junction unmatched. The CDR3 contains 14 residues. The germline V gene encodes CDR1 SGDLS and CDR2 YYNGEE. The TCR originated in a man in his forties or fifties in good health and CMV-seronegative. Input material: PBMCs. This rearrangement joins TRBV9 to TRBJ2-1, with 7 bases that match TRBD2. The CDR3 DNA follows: TGTGCCAGCAGCGCTAGCGGCGACTACAATGAGCAGTTCTTC. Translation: CASSASGDYNEQFF.